The sequence of this T cell receptor beta chain was determined in a study of neurological immune-mediated disorders. This clonotype was observed many times. Its specificity is unknown. One entry per CDR3 protein, called by TCRdb with MiXCR from the 5' RACE reads. The sample comprises tens of thousands of distinct CDR3 sequences, approximately 11% of which are singletons, and about 1.6% rests with the top ten. Time point denoted: longitudinal time-point 1 (baseline). Study outcomes and limitations: The greatest TCR clonal expansion occurred in HTLV-1-associated myelopathy and the least in multiple sclerosis, which fell below healthy controls.

The receptor was isolated from a woman aged 40 to 49 in good health. The sample consisted of PBMCs.

The CDR3 nucleotides are TGCGCCAGCAGCGTAACAGGGGACTCCTACAATGAGCAGTTCTTC. The encoded protein is CASSVTGDSYNEQFF. The V and J genes are TRBV5-1 and TRBJ2-1; 7 bases fit TRBD1. The CDR3 has 15 residues. Germline lookup yields CDR1 SGHRS and CDR2 YFSETQ. With 4 bases clipped from V and 0 bases from J, the junction kept 4 bases outside the gene matches.